Following are 16 T cell receptor beta chains from one sample sequenced in a study of healthy donors' naive CD4 and CD8 T cells. Each TCR library used approximately 500 ng of total RNA and a linear amplification protocol. TCRdb recomputed calls from the reads with MiXCR, one row per CDR3 protein. The sample shows approximately 180,000 distinct CDR3 sequences, 65% to 75% of them seen only once. Input material: naive CD4+ and CD8+ T cells sorted from blood, pooled from several donors. These receptors all stem from a pool of human donors in good health; the sample pools cells from several healthy donors.

The chain combines TRBV6-5 with TRBJ2-1, with 10 positions matching TRBD2. The CDR3 loop spans 15 amino acids. The V segment lost 2 bases and the J segment 6 bases; nucleotides outside the gene matches: 4. The germline gives CDR1 MNHEY, CDR2 SVGAGI. This chain's CDR3 is CASSYHLAGVNEQFF. For the CDR3, the DNA is TGTGCCAGCAGTTACCATCTAGCGGGGGTCAATGAGCAGTTCTTC.

The chain couples TRBV19 to TRBJ2-7, with 9 bases that match TRBD1. In germline, CDR1 is LNHDA, CDR2 SQIVND (reference sequence). The CDR3 is 15 residues long. Trimming removed 6 bases from V and 1 base from J; junction bases left unmatched: 7. The DNA of the CDR3 is TGTGCCAGTAGCCGGGGGACAGGGTCGTCCTACGAGCAGTACTTC. It codes for CASSRGTGSSYEQYF.

This clonotype has only a few counts. The chain carries TRBV27 and TRBJ2-1; 12 nucleotides line up with TRBD2. Losses at the gene ends were 6 bases for V and 6 bases for J; bases not matched to a gene: 6. Germline assignment: CDR1 MNHEY and CDR2 SMNVEV (reference sequence). The CDR3 covers 15 residues. The CDR3 protein is CASSEGLAGFNEQFF. CDR3 in DNA: TGTGCCAGCAGCGAGGGACTAGCGGGCTTCAATGAGCAGTTCTTC.

This chain links TRBV20-1 with TRBJ2-7, with 12 bases identical to TRBD2. This CDR3 has 15 amino acids. Trimming cost V 7 bases and J 0 bases; bases outside gene matches: 7. Germline-derived CDR1 and CDR2 are DFQATT and SNEGSKA (reference sequence). CDR3 coding DNA: TGCAGTGGACCCGGACTAGCGGGGCCCTCCTACGAGCAGTACTTC. Translating gives CSGPGLAGPSYEQYF.

This chain joins TRBV5-5 and TRBJ2-3; D perhaps matches TRBD1 (6 bases). In germline, CDR1 is SGHKS, CDR2 YYEKEE (reference sequence). The CDR3 sequence is 12 residues long. Trimming shortened V by 4 bases and J by 7 bases, and 10 bases separated the two germline ends. CDR3 loop: CASSLDRHTQYF. In DNA, the CDR3 is TGTGCCAGCAGCCTAGACAGGCATACGCAGTATTTT.

This chain connects TRBV18 to TRBJ2-7; no reliable D call. V dropped 0 bases and J dropped 7 bases, with 13 bases sitting between them. The CDR3 has 14 amino acids. CDR1 is KGHSH, CDR2 LQKENI, per germline. The CDR3 bases are TGTGCCAGCTCACCACCGGCCCAATGGAGAGAGCAGTACTTC. This codes for CASSPPAQWREQYF.

The V call is TRBV24-1, the J call TRBJ1-2; no firm D call. V lost 3 bases and J 3 bases, leaving 10 bases between the germline ends. The CDR3 spans 14 residues. Germline V CDR1 and CDR2: KGHDR, SFDVKD. The DNA of the CDR3 is TGTGCCACCAGTGATGCCGGACGGGACTATGGCTACACCTTC. Translating gives CATSDAGRDYGYTF.

This clonotype showed up just a few times. The chain uses TRBV6-1 and TRBJ2-7, with TRBD1 matching 7 bases. The CDR3 has 13 amino acids. Germline V gene data show CDR1 as MNHNS and CDR2 as SASEGT. Unmatched junction bases numbered 1, after V lost 3 bases and J lost 2 bases. CDR3 sequence (DNA): TGTGCCAGCAGTGAGACAGGGCCCTACGAGCAGTACGTC. It codes for CASSETGPYEQYV.

V is TRBV29-1 and J is TRBJ2-7; D gene ambiguous. V was pared by 4 bases and J by 0 bases, with 10 bases between. The CDR3 loop spans 13 amino acids. Germline V gene data show CDR1 as SQVTM and CDR2 as ANQGSEA. Written as DNA, the CDR3 is TGCAGCGTTGCGTCAGGTCGCTCCTACGAGCAGTACTTC. Translated: CSVASGRSYEQYF.

This clonotype has only a few counts. In DNA form, the CDR3 reads TGTGCCAGCAGTCTTACTAGCGGGGACTACAATGAGCAGTTCTTC. Residues: CASSLTSGDYNEQFF. The rearrangement joins TRBV6-5 to TRBJ2-1; 10 nucleotides match TRBD2. Germline loops: CDR1 MNHEY, CDR2 SVGAGI. There are 15 residues in the CDR3. Losses at the gene ends were 5 bases for V and 3 bases for J; bases not matched to a gene: 4.

Regarding this clonotype: The junction does not match germline at one end; this may be a read error. The chain links TRBV19 to TRBJ2-7; D may be TRBD1 (6 bases). In germline, CDR1 is LNHDA, CDR2 SQIVND (reference sequence). The CDR3 consists of 15 residues. CDR3 sequence reads: CASSPRGSGVGEQCF. The DNA of the CDR3 is TGTGCCAGTAGTCCAAGGGGGAGTGGGGTTGGCGAGCAGTGCTTC.

This chain joins TRBV6-5 and TRBJ2-7; no reliable D call. The V end lost 5 bases, the J end lost 11 bases, and 13 bases lay between the germline ends. The CDR3 contains 11 residues. Germline CDR1 MNHEY, CDR2 SVGAGI. The CDR3 reads CASSTLQVEYF. CDR3 bases: TGTGCCAGCAGTACCCTCCAGGTGGAGTACTTC.

The rearrangement uses TRBV6-5 and TRBJ2-7; D may match TRBD1 or TRBD2 (6 bases each). CDR3 length: 13 residues. From germline, CDR1 is MNHEY and CDR2 SVGAGI. The V and J ends lost 2 bases and 4 bases respectively, with 9 bases between them. The CDR3 region is CASSYGGLYEQYV. The DNA for the CDR3 is TGTGCCAGCAGTTACGGGGGGCTATACGAGCAGTACGTC.

V and J are TRBV12-3 or TRBV12-4 and TRBJ2-3; 11 positions agree with TRBD2. V gave up 1 base and J gave up 5 bases; unmatched junction bases: 8. The CDR3 loop spans 17 amino acids. This CDR3 is CASSLDLAGGPGDTQYF. CDR3 nucleotide sequence: TGTGCCAGCAGTTTAGATTTAGCGGGAGGGCCTGGAGATACGCAGTATTTT.

Concerning this clonotype itself: Mismatch with germline at one junction end may stem from a read error. The chain joins TRBV19 to TRBJ2-1; unclear D gene. CDR1 and CDR2 from the germline V gene are LNHDA and SQIVND (reference sequence). The CDR3 is 13 amino acids. The CDR3 nucleotides are TGTGTCAGTAGAAGTGAGGTTGGCAATGAGCAGTTCTTC. Protein product: CVSRSEVGNEQFF.

This clonotype was observed a few times. The chain recombines TRBV27 with TRBJ2-1; D unclear. CDR1 and CDR2 from the germline V gene are MNHEY and SMNVEV (reference sequence). Trimming took off 8 bases at V and 10 bases at J, with 12 bases between the two ends. The CDR3 is made up of 11 amino acids. This CDR3 is CASGVVEEQFF. The CDR3 region has the DNA TGTGCCAGCGGGGTGGTCGAGGAGCAGTTCTTC.